The 17 T cell receptor beta chains presented below share a single source sample, sequenced in a study of T cell responses to AZD1222 COVID-19 vaccine. Clones were sequenced by immunoSEQ multiplex PCR, and TCRdb holds only the in-frame ones, with some missing. Of roughly 120,000 clones in the sample, just over 85% were seen once. Sequences were derived from peripheral blood, sampled on day 0 of AZD1222 vaccination. The receptors originated from an adult in good health.

This clone was recorded once. The V and J genes are TRBV19 and TRBJ2-7; 7 nucleotides agree with TRBD1. Germline V gene sequence: CDR1 LNHDA, CDR2 SQIVND (reference sequence). The J segment lost 0 bases and the V segment lost 5 bases, leaving 13 bases of the junction unmatched. This CDR3 is 17 amino acids long. The DNA for the CDR3 is TGTGCCAGTAGTCAACCCGGGGCAGGGGGTGGCTCCTACGAGCAGTACTTC. Protein sequence: CASSQPGAGGGSYEQYF.

The rearrangement uses TRBV28 and TRBJ1-4, with 8 bases matching TRBD1. Trimming took 6 bases from V and 7 from J; bases not matched to a gene: 7. Germline CDR1 MDHEN, CDR2 SYDVKM. CDR3 length equals 14 residues. The CDR3 loop is CASRTGEGREKLFF. CDR3 coding DNA: TGTGCCAGCAGGACAGGGGAGGGACGTGAAAAACTGTTTTTT.

V gene TRBV19 combines with J gene TRBJ2-7; TRBD1 agrees at 8 bases. CDR1 is LNHDA, CDR2 SQIVND, per germline (reference sequence). The ends lost 7 bases at V and 3 bases at J; junction bases unmatched: 8. The CDR3 totals 14 residues. The chain's CDR3 is CASKETGAGYEQYF. Written as DNA, the CDR3 is TGTGCCAGTAAGGAGACAGGGGCGGGCTACGAGCAGTACTTC.

V gene TRBV7-9 combines with J gene TRBJ1-1; D is undetermined. This CDR3 comprises 11 residues. Germline lookup yields CDR1 SEHNR and CDR2 FQNEAQ (reference sequence). V was shortened by 7 bases and J by 4 bases, with 7 bases between the two germline ends. Here the CDR3 DNA reads TGTGCCAGCACAGCGATCACTGAAGCTTTCTTT. As protein: CASTAITEAFF.

This sequence joins TRBV6-5 and TRBJ1-2, with 7 bases aligning to TRBD1. Per germline, CDR1 MNHEY and CDR2 SVGAGI. The J segment lost 5 bases and the V segment lost 4 bases, leaving 4 bases of the junction unmatched. The CDR3 consists of 13 residues. The CDR3 nucleotides are TGTGCCAGCAGTTTGCAGGGGGAGTATGGCTACACCTTC. Translated: CASSLQGEYGYTF.

V and J are TRBV28 and TRBJ1-5; D perhaps matches TRBD1 (5 bases). CDR1 and CDR2 from the germline V gene are MDHEN and SYDVKM. V lost 2 bases and J 11 bases, leaving 16 bases between the germline ends. The CDR3 is made up of 14 amino acids. The CDR3 DNA reads as TGTGCCAGCAGTTTAGGGACGCTCCGGTCGTCCCAGCATTTT. Protein sequence: CASSLGTLRSSQHF.

The chain joins TRBV9 to TRBJ1-2; a possible D gene is TRBD1 (6 bases). This CDR3 contains 13 residues. Germline CDR1 is SGDLS and CDR2 is YYNGEE. Deletions cut 3 bases from V and 4 bases from J, with 10 bases between. CDR3 loop: CASSATGRYGYTF. The CDR3 DNA sequence: TGTGCCAGCAGCGCGACAGGCCGCTATGGCTACACCTTC.

The J gene is TRBJ2-7, the V gene TRBV19; D is unclear. This CDR3 is 11 amino acids long. The germline V and J ends were trimmed by 8 bases and 6 bases, with 11 bases remaining between them. The germline V gene encodes CDR1 LNHDA and CDR2 SQIVND (reference sequence). CDR3 residues: CASSLGFEQYF. The CDR3 nucleotides are TGTGCCAGTTCGTTGGGCTTCGAGCAGTACTTC.

This chain connects TRBV5-4 to TRBJ2-6, with D possibly being TRBD2 (5 bases). The CDR3 length is 16 residues. V was trimmed by 0 bases and J by 0 bases, leaving 7 bases between them. CDR1 and CDR2 (germline): SGHNT, YYREEE (reference sequence). The CDR3 coding sequence is TGTGCCAGCAGCTTGGGGGAGAACTCTGGGGCCAACGTCCTGACTTTC. This codes for CASSLGENSGANVLTF.

J is TRBJ2-1 and V is TRBV4-2; 14 bases map to TRBD2. Trimming took 2 bases from V and 7 from J; bases not matched to a gene: 13. This CDR3 comprises 19 residues. The germline V gene has CDR1 LGHNA and CDR2 YNFKEQ. The CDR3 nucleotides are TGTGCCAGCAGCCAATTTGGGACTAGCGGGAGCCGGCCTTCAAATGAGCAGTTCTTC. Amino acids: CASSQFGTSGSRPSNEQFF.

This clone showed up just once. This chain connects TRBV10-3 to TRBJ1-5; D might be TRBD1 (6 bases). This CDR3 region has 15 residues. V lost 7 bases and J lost 4, with 17 bases in between. Germline loops: CDR1 ENHRY, CDR2 SYGVKD. This CDR3 reads CAITGDPTLNQPQHF. DNA of the CDR3: TGTGCCATCACAGGGGATCCAACTTTAAATCAGCCCCAGCATTTT.

This clone was detected a few times. This rearrangement joins TRBV6-5 to TRBJ2-7; D is unresolved. Trimming stripped 2 bases from V and 1 base from J, with 9 bases between. The CDR3 has 14 amino acids. Germline loops: CDR1 MNHEY, CDR2 SVGAGI. Here the CDR3 DNA reads TGTGCCAGCAGTTACGAAAAGTTTTCCTACGAGCAGTACTTC. Amino acid sequence: CASSYEKFSYEQYF.

The chain employs TRBV4-2 and TRBJ1-1; 11 bases line up with TRBD1. The ends lost 4 bases at V and 4 bases at J; junction bases unmatched: 17. Germline CDR1 is LGHNA and CDR2 is YNFKEQ. There are 19 residues in the CDR3. The DNA of the CDR3 is TGTGCCAGCAGCCGAAATACCCAGGGACAGGGGGGCGTGAGCACTGAAGCTTTCTTT. Residues: CASSRNTQGQGGVSTEAFF.

This clone was counted once. The CDR3 sequence: CASSYRGQVLYGYTF. CDR3 DNA sequence: TGTGCCAGCAGTTACAGGGGCCAGGTCCTCTATGGCTACACCTTC. The gene calls are TRBV6-2 or TRBV6-3 and TRBJ1-2; tentatively, D is TRBD1 (5 bases). The CDR3 length is 15 residues. Trimming removed 2 bases at V and 4 bases at J, with 14 bases between. The germline V gene has CDR1 MNHEY and CDR2 SVGEGT.

The chain couples TRBV7-2 to TRBJ1-2; D possibly corresponds to TRBD1 (5 bases). The CDR3 is 15 amino acids. Trimming cost V 1 base and J 3 bases, with 12 bases left between them. Germline-derived CDR1 and CDR2 are SGHTA and FQGNSA. The CDR3 region has the DNA TGTGCCAGCAGCTTAGTTGTAGGGGATTACTATGGCTACACCTTC. It translates to CASSLVVGDYYGYTF.

The chain joins TRBV11-3 to TRBJ2-1; 7 nucleotides match TRBD2. From germline, CDR1 is SGHNT and CDR2 YENEEA. The CDR3 has 13 amino acids. The ends lost 5 bases at V and 7 bases at J; junction bases unmatched: 5. CDR3 DNA: TGTGCCAGCAGCCCCGGGAGGCGGAATGAGCAGTTCTTC. Protein: CASSPGRRNEQFF.

This chain connects TRBV19 to TRBJ2-3, with 8 positions matching TRBD2. This CDR3 has 15 residues. V trimming: 3 bases; J trimming: 1 base; junction bases outside the gene matches: 3. Germline lookup yields CDR1 LNHDA and CDR2 SQIVND (reference sequence). CDR3 nucleotides: TGTGCCAGTAGTATGACGGGAGGGGGCACAGATACGCAGTATTTT. It is translated as CASSMTGGGTDTQYF.